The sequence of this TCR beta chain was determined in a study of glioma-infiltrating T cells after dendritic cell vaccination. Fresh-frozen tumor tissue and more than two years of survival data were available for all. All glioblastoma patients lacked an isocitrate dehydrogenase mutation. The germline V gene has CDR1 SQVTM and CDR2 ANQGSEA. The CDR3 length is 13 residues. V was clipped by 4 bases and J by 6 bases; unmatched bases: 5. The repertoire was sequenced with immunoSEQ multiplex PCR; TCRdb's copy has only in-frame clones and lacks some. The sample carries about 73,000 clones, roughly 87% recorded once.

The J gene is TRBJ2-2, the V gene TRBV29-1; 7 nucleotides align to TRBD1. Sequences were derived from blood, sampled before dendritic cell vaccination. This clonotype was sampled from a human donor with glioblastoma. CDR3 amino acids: CSVARQGPGELFF. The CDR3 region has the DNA TGCAGCGTTGCCCGACAGGGCCCCGGGGAGCTGTTTTTT.